A single sample is the source of the 27 T cell receptor beta chains below, sequenced in a study of cytomegalovirus exposure and HLA in healthy donors. Both 60 Vbeta primers and 13 Jbeta primers went into the PCR. The data were produced by immunoSEQ multiplex PCR, yet TCRdb's version contains in-frame clones alone and is incomplete. The sample consists of fewer than 80,000 clones, about 74% of them appearing once. The material sequenced was PBMCs. The receptors come from a woman aged 55-69 years in good health and CMV-seropositive.

The sample holds one count of this clone. The rearrangement links TRBV30 to TRBJ2-1; maybe TRBD2 (6 bases). The germline CDR1 and CDR2 sequences are GTSNPN and SVGIG (reference sequence). The CDR3 spans 15 residues. With 4 bases removed from V and 4 bases from J, the gap between germline ends came to 17 bases. The CDR3 sequence is CAWNPGGSVYNEQFF. In nucleotides, the CDR3 is TGTGCCTGGAATCCTGGGGGGAGCGTGTACAATGAGCAGTTCTTC.

This chain joins TRBV5-5 and TRBJ2-7; weak D call: TRBD2 (7 bases). The CDR3 has 13 residues. The germline V and J ends were trimmed by 2 bases and 6 bases, with 12 bases remaining between them. Germline lookup yields CDR1 SGHKS and CDR2 YYEKEE (reference sequence). The CDR3 sequence is CASSFNREGEQYF. CDR3 in DNA: TGTGCCAGCAGCTTCAACAGGGAGGGCGAGCAGTACTTC. The full variable domain, completed using reference TRBV5-5 and TRBJ2-7, is DAGVTQSPTHLIKTRGQQVTLRCSPISGHKSVSWYQQVLGQGPQFIFQYYEKEERGRGNFPDRFSARQFPNYSSELNVNALLLGDSALYLCASSFNREGEQYFGPGTRLTVT.

V usage is TRBV15 and J usage is TRBJ1-2; D gene unclear. This CDR3 spans 13 amino acids. Trimming shortened V by 0 bases and J by 4 bases, and 6 bases separated the two germline ends. Germline V gene data show CDR1 as LNHNV and CDR2 as YYDKDF (reference sequence). CDR3 region: CATSRDRIYGYTF. The DNA of the CDR3 is TGTGCCACCAGCAGAGACAGGATCTATGGCTACACCTTC.

The chain joins TRBV5-8 to TRBJ1-4; no firm D call. The CDR3 is made up of 14 amino acids. Germline-derived CDR1 and CDR2 are SGHTS and YDEGEE. Trimming stripped 4 bases from V and 7 bases from J, with 14 bases between. The CDR3 DNA reads TGTGCCAGCAGCCGACCAGCACCGGGTGAAAAACTGTTTTTT. The encoded protein is CASSRPAPGEKLFF.

This clone was recorded only once. The rearrangement joins TRBV10-1 to TRBJ2-5, with a tentative D call TRBD2 (6 bases). This CDR3 is built from 14 residues. CDR1 and CDR2 from the germline V gene are WNHNN and SYGVQD (reference sequence). The V end lost 8 bases, the J end lost 2 bases, and 15 bases lay between the germline ends. DNA of the CDR3: TGCGCCAGCCCCTTCTGGGGGGTACAAGAGACCCAGTACTTC. Encoded protein: CASPFWGVQETQYF.

The chain joins TRBV27 to TRBJ2-1, with 9 bases identical to TRBD2. The CDR3 length is 14 residues. The germline V gene encodes CDR1 MNHEY and CDR2 SMNVEV (reference sequence). J gave up 5 bases and V 2 bases, and 1 base lay outside the gene matches. The DNA of the CDR3 is TGTGCCAGCAGTTTAATAGCGGGGGACAATGAGCAGTTCTTC. Its translation is CASSLIAGDNEQFF.

The chain links TRBV5-8 to TRBJ1-2; TRBD1 might be the D (6 bases). The CDR3 loop spans 15 amino acids. The germline CDR1 and CDR2 sequences are SGHTS and YDEGEE. The germline V and J ends were trimmed by 0 bases and 2 bases, with 11 bases remaining between them. The CDR3 sequence: CASSLAGVGNYGYTF. The CDR3 nucleotides read TGTGCCAGCAGCTTGGCAGGGGTGGGAAACTATGGCTACACCTTC.

This clone was detected a few times. J is TRBJ1-5 and V is TRBV2; D remains unclear. Germline values: CDR1 SNHLY, CDR2 FYNNEI. Trimming left V 5 bases short and J 4 bases short, with 9 bases between. The CDR3 length is 13 residues. The chain's CDR3 is CASSQQWNQPQHF. In DNA form, the CDR3 reads TGTGCCAGCAGTCAACAGTGGAATCAGCCCCAGCATTTT.

The J gene is TRBJ2-5, the V gene TRBV14; TRBD1 agrees at 8 bases. The germline V gene has CDR1 SGHDN and CDR2 FVKESK. The CDR3 covers 14 residues. Trimming took 6 bases from V and 4 from J; bases not matched to a gene: 7. This CDR3 reads CASSGDRTVETQYF. CDR3 DNA: TGTGCCAGCAGTGGGGACAGGACCGTAGAGACCCAGTACTTC.

By sample fraction, this clone is medium-sized (0.01 to 0.1%). V and J are TRBV10-2 and TRBJ1-3, with D maybe TRBD1 (5 bases). This CDR3 is built from 14 residues. V lost 6 bases, J lost 0 bases, and 9 bases lay in between. Germline V gives CDR1 WSHSY, CDR2 SAAADI. For the CDR3, the DNA is TGCGCCAGCAGCAGGGCCAGCTCTGGAAACACCATATATTTT. This sequence encodes CASSRASSGNTIYF.

The gene calls are TRBV2 and TRBJ1-6, with D tentatively TRBD1 (5 bases). Per germline, CDR1 SNHLY and CDR2 FYNNEI. The CDR3 spans 14 residues. Trimming removed 5 bases from V and 8 bases from J, with 13 bases in between. CDR3 amino acids: CASSIRQSYSPLHF. DNA for the CDR3: TGTGCCAGCAGTATCCGACAGTCATATTCACCCCTCCACTTT.

The J gene is TRBJ1-4, the V gene TRBV27; 9 nucleotides align to TRBD1. The germline V gene has CDR1 MNHEY and CDR2 SMNVEV (reference sequence). Unmatched junction bases numbered 10, after V lost 2 bases and J lost 12 bases. This CDR3 comprises 15 residues. The DNA for the CDR3 is TGTGCCAGCAGTTTAAAGGGACAGGGCTTAGGGGAACTGTTTTTT. This translates into CASSLKGQGLGELFF.

This chain joins TRBV4-2 and TRBJ2-3; 10 bases map to TRBD2. Losses at the gene ends were 0 bases for V and 3 bases for J; bases not matched to a gene: 3. CDR1 is LGHNA and CDR2 is YNFKEQ in the germline V gene. The CDR3 consists of 16 residues. The CDR3 sequence is CASSQEASGGTDTQYF. CDR3 in DNA: TGTGCCAGCAGCCAAGAAGCTAGCGGGGGAACAGATACGCAGTATTTT.

The V and J genes are TRBV5-4 and TRBJ2-7, with 7 nucleotides matching TRBD2. Unmatched junction bases numbered 12, after V lost 3 bases and J lost 9 bases. The germline V gene has CDR1 SGHNT and CDR2 YYREEE (reference sequence). This CDR3 is 14 amino acids long. The CDR3 sequence: CASSSAVDSGGQYF. The CDR3 DNA reads as TGTGCCAGCAGCTCGGCGGTTGATTCGGGAGGGCAGTACTTC.

V and J are TRBV7-2 and TRBJ1-1; D may be TRBD1 (5 bases). Trimming took off 2 bases at V and 5 bases at J, with 9 bases between the two ends. Germline-derived CDR1 and CDR2 are SGHTA and FQGNSA. This CDR3 spans 13 amino acids. CDR3 sequence reads: CASSLMQGTEAFF. CDR3 nucleotides: TGTGCCAGCAGCTTAATGCAGGGTACTGAAGCTTTCTTT.

The rearrangement joins TRBV14 to TRBJ2-7; TRBD1 matches 7 bases. This CDR3 is built from 13 residues. Germline trimming cut 4 bases from V and 6 bases from J; bases unmatched to any gene: 6. From germline, CDR1 is SGHDN and CDR2 FVKESK. This CDR3 is CASSRLDRFEQYF. The CDR3 nucleotides read TGTGCCAGCAGCCGGCTGGACAGGTTCGAGCAGTACTTC.

By sample share, this clone is medium-sized. V usage is TRBV6-5 and J usage is TRBJ1-4; TRBD1 is a possible D gene (5 bases). The ends were cut back, 3 bases at V and 5 bases at J, with 10 bases in the middle. The CDR3 has 14 amino acids. Germline V gene lookup returns CDR1 MNHEY and CDR2 SVGAGI. CDR3 nucleotides: TGTGCCAGCAGTTATGGGGAGGGGAATGAAAAACTGTTTTTT. It codes for CASSYGEGNEKLFF.

V is TRBV5-1 and J is TRBJ2-2; tentatively, D is TRBD2 (6 bases). This CDR3 region has 16 residues. Trimming took 4 bases from V and 7 from J, leaving 20 bases between them. Germline CDR1 and CDR2: SGHRS and YFSETQ. CDR3 coding DNA: TGCGCCAGCAGCCCGGAGGGGCCTGGGTTTGGCGGGGAGCTGTTTTTT. As protein: CASSPEGPGFGGELFF.

V usage is TRBV27 and J usage is TRBJ2-3, with 9 nucleotides matching TRBD2. The ends lost 2 bases at V and 7 bases at J; junction bases unmatched: 7. This CDR3 has 15 amino acids. Germline V gene data show CDR1 as MNHEY and CDR2 as SMNVEV (reference sequence). For the CDR3, the DNA is TGTGCCAGCAGTTTAGTAGCGGGGGAGGGAAATACGCAGTATTTT. As protein: CASSLVAGEGNTQYF.

The rearrangement uses TRBV5-6 and TRBJ2-1; unclear D gene. The V end lost 2 bases, the J end lost 8 bases, and 8 bases lay between the germline ends. The CDR3 totals 12 residues. The germline CDR1 and CDR2 sequences are SGHDT and YYEEEE. The CDR3 nucleotides read TGTGCCAGCAGCTTATTGCTACATGAGCAGTTCTTC. It yields the protein CASSLLLHEQFF.

The chain combines TRBV11-2 with TRBJ1-1; 7 bases are shared with TRBD1. Germline CDR1 reads SGHAT; CDR2 reads FQNNGV. The CDR3 totals 12 residues. V shed 1 base and J 8 bases; nucleotides not matched to a gene: 1. CDR3 region: CASSLGQGEAFF. The CDR3 region has the DNA TGTGCCAGCAGCTTAGGACAGGGAGAAGCTTTCTTT.

The chain employs TRBV2 and TRBJ2-3; TRBD2 agrees at 13 bases. In germline, CDR1 is SNHLY, CDR2 FYNNEI. The CDR3 spans 15 residues. J gave up 3 bases and V 6 bases, and 3 bases lay outside the gene matches. CDR3 residues: CASRETSGRTDTQYF. In DNA form, the CDR3 reads TGTGCCAGCAGGGAGACTAGCGGGAGGACAGATACGCAGTATTTT.

The V call is TRBV6-6, the J call TRBJ1-2, with 8 bases identical to TRBD1. The CDR3 covers 15 residues. Unmatched junction bases numbered 14, after V lost 8 bases and J lost 6 bases. Germline values: CDR1 MNHNY, CDR2 SVGAGI (reference sequence). The CDR3 DNA reads TGTGCCAGCGGGAACCCACCGACAGGGGAAAATGGCTACACCTTC. Protein: CASGNPPTGENGYTF.

This chain uses TRBV5-1 with TRBJ2-3; D is unresolved. Germline V gives CDR1 SGHRS, CDR2 YFSETQ. Trimming took 7 bases from V and 1 from J, leaving 16 bases between them. There are 15 residues in the CDR3. The CDR3 sequence is CASRASPLGTDTQYF. The CDR3 bases are TGCGCCAGCCGAGCGAGTCCCCTGGGCACAGATACGCAGTATTTT.

CDR3 sequence: CASKKTGTSNYYNEQFF. The CDR3 region has the DNA TGTGCCAGCAAAAAAACCGGGACTAGCAACTATTACAATGAGCAGTTCTTC. The chain joins TRBV2 to TRBJ2-1, with 9 bases matching TRBD2. This CDR3 comprises 17 residues. V shed 7 bases and J 4 bases; nucleotides not matched to a gene: 14. Germline loops: CDR1 SNHLY, CDR2 FYNNEI.

The chain combines TRBV19 with TRBJ1-5; D is perhaps TRBD1 (5 bases). CDR1 LNHDA and CDR2 SQIVND come from the germline V gene (reference sequence). V was shortened by 2 bases and J by 5 bases, with 16 bases between the two germline ends. This CDR3 has 16 residues. In DNA form, the CDR3 reads TGTGCCAGTAGTATAAGTTCGAACAGGCTTGATCAGCCCCAGCATTTT. Translated: CASSISSNRLDQPQHF.

This chain joins TRBV23-1 and TRBJ2-1; 10 bases line up with TRBD2. TRBV23-1 is known as an ORF, though its function is uncertain. V dropped 2 bases and J dropped 9; count of bases not matched to a gene: 7. CDR3 length: 15 residues. Here the CDR3 DNA reads TGCGCCAGCAGTCAACCAGCGGGGGGGCACATTGAGCAGTTCTTC. Encoded protein: CASSQPAGGHIEQFF.